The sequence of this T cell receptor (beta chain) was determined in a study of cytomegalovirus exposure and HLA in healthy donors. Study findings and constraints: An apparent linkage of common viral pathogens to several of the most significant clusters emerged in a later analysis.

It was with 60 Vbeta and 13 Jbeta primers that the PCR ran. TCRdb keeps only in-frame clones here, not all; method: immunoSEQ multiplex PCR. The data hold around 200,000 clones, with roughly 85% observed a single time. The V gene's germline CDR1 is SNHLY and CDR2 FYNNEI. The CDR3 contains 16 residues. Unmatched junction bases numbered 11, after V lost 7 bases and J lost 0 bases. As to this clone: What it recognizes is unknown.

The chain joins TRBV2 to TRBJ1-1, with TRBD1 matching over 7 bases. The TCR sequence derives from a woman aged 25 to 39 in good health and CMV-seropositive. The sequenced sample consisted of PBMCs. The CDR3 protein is CASNLQGLGMNTEAFF. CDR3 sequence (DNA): TGTGCCAGCAACTTACAGGGGTTAGGGATGAACACTGAAGCTTTCTTT.